The next 21 T cell receptor beta chains were all read from a single sample in a study of T cell responses to AZD1222 COVID-19 vaccine. TCRdb's copy holds only in-frame clones and misses some; the assay was immunoSEQ multiplex PCR. Among 95,000 to 100,000 clones listed, around 87% were seen once. Sequencing used peripheral blood, obtained 28 days after the second AZD1222 dose. All receptors derive from an adult who received the AZD1222 COVID-19 vaccine.

This chain's CDR3 is CASSLNWEDSYNSPLHF. CDR3 nucleotides: TGCGCCAGCAGCTTGAACTGGGAAGACTCCTATAATTCACCCCTCCACTTT. This chain uses TRBV5-1 with TRBJ1-6; the D is unclear. Trimming left V 1 base short and J 0 bases short, with 11 bases between. CDR3 size: 17 residues. Germline V gives CDR1 SGHRS, CDR2 YFSETQ. The full variable domain, completed using reference TRBV5-1 and TRBJ1-6, is KAGVTQTPRYLIKTRGQQVTLSCSPISGHRSVSWYQQTPGQGLQFLFEYFSETQRNKGNFPGRFSGRQFSNSRSEMNVSTLELGDSALYLCASSLNWEDSYNSPLHFGNGTRLTVT.

The chain is built from TRBV12-3 or TRBV12-4 and TRBJ1-5, with a possible D match to TRBD1 (5 bases). Trimming stripped 1 base from V and 5 bases from J, with 6 bases between. This CDR3 has 13 amino acids. The CDR3 protein is CASSLGGDQPQHF. Written as DNA, the CDR3 is TGTGCCAGCAGTTTAGGGGGCGATCAGCCCCAGCATTTT.

V gene TRBV15 combines with J gene TRBJ2-3; TRBD2 agrees at 7 bases. This CDR3 is 15 amino acids long. J lost 6 bases, V lost 0 bases, and 6 bases had no gene match. The V gene's germline CDR1 is LNHNV and CDR2 YYDKDF (reference sequence). In nucleotides, the CDR3 is TGTGCCACCAGCAGAGATCTGGGGAGGGTTGATACGCAGTATTTT. It specifies CATSRDLGRVDTQYF. The full variable domain, completed using reference TRBV15 and TRBJ2-3, is DAMVIQNPRYQVTQFGKPVTLSCSQTLNHNVMYWYQQKSSQAPKLLFHYYDKDFNNEADTPDNFQSRRPNTSFCFLDIRSPGLGDTAMYLCATSRDLGRVDTQYFGPGTRLTVL.

This chain uses TRBV6-5 with TRBJ1-5; TRBD1 matches 7 bases. Unmatched junction bases numbered 9, after V lost 5 bases and J lost 5 bases. The CDR3 runs 15 residues. From germline, CDR1 is MNHEY and CDR2 SVGAGI. The CDR3 bases are TGTGCCAGCAGTCCCCGGACAGGTCTGCATCAGCCCCAGCATTTT. It yields the protein CASSPRTGLHQPQHF.

The CDR3, as DNA: TGTGCCAGCAGCTTAGGGCCCAAGAGTCGGGCCAGGTTGGCCCAGTACTTC. This gives the protein CASSLGPKSRARLAQYF. This rearrangement joins TRBV7-2 to TRBJ2-5, with D hard to call. V gave up 1 base and J gave up 9 bases, with 24 bases separating them. From germline, CDR1 is SGHTA and CDR2 FQGNSA. This CDR3 has 17 amino acids.

The gene calls are TRBV19 and TRBJ1-1, with a tentative D call TRBD1 (5 bases). Trimming cost V 5 bases and J 6 bases, with 16 bases left between them. The CDR3 sequence is 14 residues long. CDR1 and CDR2 (germline): LNHDA, SQIVND (reference sequence). The CDR3 nucleotides read TGTGCCAGTAGTCCGGGACGGCGGCATTCTGAAGCTTTCTTT. This sequence encodes CASSPGRRHSEAFF.

The chain is built from TRBV7-9 and TRBJ1-1; possibly TRBD1 for D (6 bases). From germline, CDR1 is SEHNR and CDR2 FQNEAQ (reference sequence). V was trimmed by 5 bases and J by 0 bases, leaving 10 bases between them. This CDR3 spans 14 amino acids. Here the CDR3 reads CASSPWTVNTEAFF. Written as DNA, the CDR3 is TGTGCCAGCAGCCCCTGGACAGTGAACACTGAAGCTTTCTTT.

This rearrangement joins TRBV19 to TRBJ2-7; TRBD1 matches at 11 bases. The CDR3 runs to 15 residues. In germline, CDR1 is LNHDA, CDR2 SQIVND (reference sequence). The V gene end was trimmed by 5 bases and the J gene end by 4 bases; junction bases not matched to a gene: 7. CDR3 nucleotides: TGTGCCAGTAGTTTCGGGACAGGGGGAGTATACGAGCAGTACTTC. Translation gives CASSFGTGGVYEQYF. The whole variable domain, remainder taken from reference TRBV19 and TRBJ2-7, is DGGITQSPKYLFRKEGQNVTLSCEQNLNHDAMYWYRQDPGQGLRLIYYSQIVNDFQKGDIAEGYSVSREKKESFPLTVTSAQKNPTAFYLCASSFGTGGVYEQYFGPGTRLTVT.

V usage is TRBV5-5 and J usage is TRBJ2-7; weak D call: TRBD1 (6 bases). The germline gives CDR1 SGHKS, CDR2 YYEKEE (reference sequence). With 5 bases removed from V and 2 bases from J, the gap between germline ends came to 17 bases. This CDR3 contains 15 residues. The CDR3 DNA sequence: TGTGCCAGCAGTTCCCCCGGGACAAAAACCTACGAGCAGTACTTC. Translated: CASSSPGTKTYEQYF.

V and J are TRBV6-2 or TRBV6-3 and TRBJ2-7; TRBD2 matches at 8 bases. Per the germline V gene, CDR1 is MNHEY and CDR2 is SVGEGT. The trim removed 0 bases at V and 6 bases at J, leaving 7 bases unmatched. The CDR3 is 15 amino acids. CDR3 loop: CASSYSPSGSVEQYF. The CDR3 bases are TGTGCCAGCAGTTACTCTCCCAGCGGGAGTGTCGAGCAGTACTTC.

The chain combines TRBV7-2 with TRBJ2-7; D possibly corresponds to TRBD1 (6 bases). Trimming stripped 11 bases from V and 0 bases from J, with 11 bases between. Germline lookup yields CDR1 SGHTA and CDR2 FQGNSA. CDR3 length: 12 amino acids. The CDR3 DNA reads TGTGCCGTGGGGGCCAGCTCCTACGAGCAGTACTTC. Its protein product is CAVGASSYEQYF.

The chain recombines TRBV19 with TRBJ1-5; possible D gene TRBD1, 5 bases. Germline CDR1 LNHDA, CDR2 SQIVND (reference sequence). This CDR3 is 14 amino acids long. Trimming left V 6 bases short and J 1 base short, with 10 bases between. The DNA for the CDR3 is TGTGCCAGTAGGCATGGACAAAGCAATCAGCCCCAGCATTTT. Translating it yields CASRHGQSNQPQHF.

V usage is TRBV27 and J usage is TRBJ1-2; 7 bases are a match to TRBD1. The CDR3 loop spans 12 amino acids. V lost 9 bases to trimming and J lost 7 bases; unmatched junction nucleotides: 8. Germline CDR1 and CDR2: MNHEY and SMNVEV (reference sequence). CDR3 nucleotide sequence: TGTGCCAGAAGACAGGGTGGAGGTGGCTACACCTTC. It translates to CARRQGGGGYTF.

The rearrangement links TRBV5-4 to TRBJ1-3, with 8 bases fitting TRBD1. The CDR3 covers 14 residues. Germline V gives CDR1 SGHNT, CDR2 YYREEE (reference sequence). The junction had 5 bases not matched to a gene; V was cut back by 4 bases and J by 5 bases. CDR3 protein: CASSVGQGRNTIYF. The CDR3 DNA reads TGTGCCAGCAGCGTCGGACAGGGTCGAAACACCATATATTTT.

In this sample, this clone turned up once. The V and J genes are TRBV6-2 or TRBV6-3 and TRBJ1-1, with TRBD1 matching 9 bases. V gave up 2 bases and J gave up 11 bases; unmatched junction bases: 9. The CDR3 consists of 14 residues. Germline values: CDR1 MNHEY, CDR2 SVGEGT. In DNA, the CDR3 is TGTGCCAGCAGTTACCCGGGACAGGGAACGGCGGCTTTCTTT. Protein sequence: CASSYPGQGTAAFF.

This chain links TRBV7-3 with TRBJ2-3; TRBD2 matches at 7 bases. The CDR3 loop spans 15 amino acids. After removal of 5 bases from V and 7 bases from J, the junction contained 12 bases not matched to a gene. From germline, CDR1 is SGHTA and CDR2 FQGTGA. CDR3 DNA: TGTGCCAGCAGCCCAACCGGGACTACAGTAAATACGCAGTATTTT. Encoded protein: CASSPTGTTVNTQYF.

This clone occurred a few times. The chain has TRBV10-1 and TRBJ1-6; TRBD1 aligns across 11 bases. J gave up 5 bases and V 6 bases, and 12 bases lay outside the gene matches. This CDR3 has 18 residues. Per the germline V gene, CDR1 is WNHNN and CDR2 is SYGVQD (reference sequence). This CDR3 reads CASRNPGQGVLDNSPLHF. The CDR3 DNA reads TGCGCCAGCAGGAATCCGGGACAGGGGGTCCTTGATAATTCACCCCTCCACTTT.

The DNA for the CDR3 is TGTGCCAGCAGCCCGTACATTTCTCAAGAGACCCAGTACTTC. Its translation is CASSPYISQETQYF. V is TRBV9 and J is TRBJ2-5, with D hard to call. The CDR3 totals 14 residues. Germline loops: CDR1 SGDLS, CDR2 YYNGEE. Deletions cut 4 bases from V and 2 bases from J, with 12 bases between.

V and J are TRBV18 and TRBJ1-1; 7 bases align to TRBD1. The trim removed 3 bases at V and 1 base at J, leaving 2 bases unmatched. CDR1 is KGHSH and CDR2 is LQKENI in the germline V gene. The CDR3 spans 14 residues. The chain's CDR3 is CASSPGTANTEAFF. Written as DNA, the CDR3 is TGTGCCAGCTCACCCGGGACAGCGAACACTGAAGCTTTCTTT.

The CDR3 reads CASSYTDLSQPQHF. CDR3 sequence (DNA): TGTGCCAGCAGTTACACCGACCTAAGTCAGCCCCAGCATTTT. The chain links TRBV6-2 or TRBV6-3 to TRBJ1-5; D gene unclear. Deletions cut 2 bases from V and 6 bases from J, with 11 bases between. The germline gives CDR1 MNHEY, CDR2 SVGEGT. This CDR3 region has 14 residues.

The rearrangement joins TRBV27 to TRBJ2-7; possibly TRBD1 for D (5 bases). The CDR3 contains 17 residues. Germline CDR1 reads MNHEY; CDR2 reads SMNVEV (reference sequence). V lost 2 bases, J lost 2 bases, and 19 bases lay in between. The CDR3 is CASSLRADSLKPYEQYF. The DNA for the CDR3 is TGTGCCAGCAGTTTACGGGCCGACAGCCTGAAACCCTACGAGCAGTACTTC.